This T cell receptor (beta chain) derives from a study of CD8+ T cells in alopecia areata. Study-level information: Oral tofacitinib, 5 to 10 mg twice daily, was given in an open-label trial. General observations from the study: Against the mouse data, patients shared TCRs less clearly, possibly for HLA reasons.

The CDR3 loop spans 15 amino acids. CDR1 is GTSNPN, CDR2 SVGIG, per germline (reference sequence). V was clipped by 0 bases and J by 2 bases, with 14 bases between them. This clone was detected a few times. Its antigen is currently unknown. Following extraction, RNA underwent reverse transcription to cDNA, which served as the sequencing template. Sequenced by immunoSEQ multiplex PCR; TCRdb stores in-frame clones only, minus some. The table shows more than 150,000 clones, with 59% occurring only once. The material was CD4+ T cells sorted from blood, obtained at week 0. This receptor was obtained from a human donor with alopecia areata. This chain links TRBV30 with TRBJ2-7; possibly TRBD2 for D (6 bases). The chain's CDR3 is CAWSVGRKQAYEQYF. CDR3 DNA: TGTGCCTGGAGTGTAGGGAGGAAACAAGCCTACGAGCAGTACTTC.